This T cell receptor (beta chain) was found in a study of T cells after yellow fever vaccination (dated by TCRdb to between 2019 and 2020). Notes on the research overall: The SMART-Seq v4 Ultra Low Input RNA kit was used to prepare libraries from fractions with low cell numbers. Blood was collected at multiple timepoints before and after primary and secondary immunization, and bulk PBMC replicates and cell subsets were isolated. Two healthy male donors, one aged 18 to 30 and one aged 30 to 40 years, made up the cohort. To follow T-cell clones before and after primary and booster YFV17D yellow fever vaccination, bulk TCR alpha and beta repertoires were sequenced over time.

This specimen's treatment or condition label, interpreted: live attenuated yellow fever vaccine strain. At each blood-draw timepoint, two biological replicates of bulk PBMCs were collected. A standard Ficoll-Paque protocol was used to isolate PBMCs from peripheral blood. TriZol was used to extract RNA from bulk PBMCs, from CD4 and CD8 fractions, and from dextramer-positive and dextramer-negative fractions. On this clonotype: The antigen it recognizes is unknown. No much larger clone is present one base from it, and per-base qualities are unavailable.

TCRdb shows the sequencer as Illumina NovaSeq 6000. TCR cDNA was made using 5'RACE template switching, a step that added a universal primer site and unique molecular identifiers. cDNA synthesis was primed from both the TCR alpha and TCR beta constant segments. Libraries were amplified in two PCR steps, with sample barcodes and sequencing adapters added in the second step. Libraries were sequenced on Illumina HiSeq 2500 (2x100 bp) or NovaSeq (2x150 bp). As for the original processing: Demultiplexing of reads and collapsing into UMI consensus sequences were performed with MIGEC, and V(D)J alignment was carried out with MiXCR. Clonotypes responding to the vaccine were identified with edgeR on replicate PBMC samples, with the criteria of FDR below 0.01 and a log2 fold change above 5 up to day 15. Bulk clonotypes were assigned CD4 or CD8 identity according to which sequenced CD4 or CD8 repertoire held them at higher abundance. Using fastp trimming at Q25 and MiXCR clonotype assembly, TCRdb reanalyzed the public sequencing data and kept in-frame beta chains. Rows are unified per CDR3 protein, each entry keeping the most common DNA and genes. The V and J calls and clone size are TCRdb's, not the authors'. For this sample the table gives a few hundred thousand distinct CDR3 sequences, of which 3% to 4.5% were detected only once. 20% to 25% of the sample belongs to the ten largest clones.

Overall study results and their limits: The secondary T-cell response was weaker than the primary response but faster, peaking on day 5 instead of day 15. A small share of clonotypes occurred in both CD4 and CD8 compartments, likely arising from convergent recombination. The study included only a couple of donors, which limits how far the findings can be generalized. Because abundant contaminating clonotypes from the bulk population could be contained in FACS-sorted repertoires, computational filtering was required. After the booster, most of the clones that had expanded following primary vaccination were detected again (roughly 97% of CD4 and around 88% of CD8), which suggests that memory was broadly maintained.

CDR1 and CDR2 were assigned from the germline V gene (reference sequence) as SEHNR and FQNEAQ. V is pared back by 5 bases and J by 3 bases, with 8 bases lying between the germline termini. There are 14 amino acids in the CDR3, from cysteine to phenylalanine inclusive. Only the CDR3 portion is preserved as DNA: 42 bases, with reading frame beginning at the first base. The sequencing here drew on PBMCs, taken 5 days after the yellow fever booster vaccination. The V and J genes are TRBV7-9 and TRBJ1-6; no D gene is confidently identified. This TCR was recovered from a man aged 18-30 years who received the YFV17D yellow fever vaccine. For the CDR3, the sequence is CASSDNFYNSPLHF. The DNA is TGTGCCAGCAGCGACAATTTCTATAATTCACCCCTCCACTTT.